The present T cell receptor beta chain was sequenced within a study of blood T cell repertoires in COVID-19. CDR3 size: 14 residues. V dropped 4 bases and J dropped 4; count of bases not matched to a gene: 4. Germline-derived CDR1 and CDR2 are SGDLS and YYNGEE. While infection was still active, Seattle patients were enrolled and then followed longitudinally. The table came from immunoSEQ multiplex PCR; TCRdb's copy has only in-frame clones and leaves some out. The sample has 100,000 to 120,000 clones, around 83% seen once; the top ten hold 5.5%. The sequenced sample was peripheral blood. V is TRBV9 and J is TRBJ1-5; 8 positions agree with TRBD1. The sequence was obtained from a woman aged 60-70 years with COVID-19, enrolled during active disease. The CDR3 sequence: CASSPQGGNQPQHF. The CDR3 region has the DNA TGTGCCAGCAGCCCACAGGGGGGGAATCAGCCCCAGCATTTT.